These 16 T cell receptor beta chains originate from one sample sequenced in a study of blood T cell repertoires in COVID-19 (dated by TCRdb to 2020 to 2021). Libraries were constructed by the immunoSEQ multiplex PCR assay. Imported from immuneACCESS, the table was reduced by TCRdb to in-frame sequences with V and J called. These copies leave out some clones; in studies compared against another copy, an unresolved V gene accounts for under half, and the cause of the remainder is not known. The sample yields approximately 210,000 clones; roughly 87% were counted once. The ten largest make up 2% to 2.5% of the sample. Sequencing used PBMCs or T cells enriched from blood (not recorded which). The origin of the receptors is a woman aged 25 to 39 who had recovered from COVID-19.

The chain carries TRBV14 and TRBJ1-1; TRBD1 aligns across 8 bases. The germline CDR1 and CDR2 sequences are SGHDN and FVKESK. The CDR3 sequence is 18 residues long. V shed 1 base and J 5 bases; nucleotides not matched to a gene: 15. CDR3 sequence reads: CASSQGFGRQGRITEAFF. CDR3 DNA sequence: TGTGCCAGCAGCCAAGGATTTGGCCGACAGGGGAGAATTACTGAAGCTTTCTTT. Filled out from reference TRBV14 and TRBJ1-1, the complete variable domain reads EAGVTQFPSHSVIEKGQTVTLRCDPISGHDNLYWYRRVMGKEIKFLLHFVKESKQDESGMPNNRFLAERTGGTYSTLKVQPAELEDSGVYFCASSQGFGRQGRITEAFFGQGTRLTVV.

The V gene is TRBV2, the J gene TRBJ2-1; TRBD2 matches at 9 bases. V lost 4 bases to trimming and J lost 10 bases; unmatched junction nucleotides: 11. The germline CDR1 and CDR2 sequences are SNHLY and FYNNEI. CDR3 length equals 15 residues. CDR3 residues: CASSGPSGIRSEQFF. In nucleotides, the CDR3 is TGTGCCAGCAGTGGGCCTAGCGGGATTAGGTCGGAGCAGTTCTTC.

The rearrangement joins TRBV7-3 to TRBJ2-7; 10 bases line up with TRBD1. After removal of 5 bases from V and 2 bases from J, the junction contained 12 bases not matched to a gene. The CDR3 extends over 17 amino acids. Germline V gene data show CDR1 as SGHTA and CDR2 as FQGTGA. The CDR3 protein is CASSLSTGGLTTYEQYF. DNA of the CDR3: TGTGCCAGCAGCCTCTCGACAGGGGGCTTAACAACCTACGAGCAGTACTTC.

This clone was found a few times. V gene TRBV4-1 combines with J gene TRBJ1-2, with D perhaps TRBD1 (6 bases). Germline V CDR1 and CDR2: MGHRA, YSYEKL. V lost 1 base and J 5 bases, leaving 17 bases between the germline ends. The CDR3 runs 16 residues. This CDR3 reads CASSQVAREGGYGYTF. The CDR3, as DNA: TGCGCCAGCAGCCAAGTAGCGAGGGAAGGGGGATATGGCTACACCTTC.

This clone was seen a single time. CDR3 loop: CASSVTGTATGELFF. The CDR3 region has the DNA TGCGCCAGCAGCGTTACCGGGACAGCTACCGGGGAGCTGTTTTTT. This rearrangement joins TRBV5-1 to TRBJ2-2; 7 bases are a match to TRBD1. CDR3 length: 15 amino acids. J gave up 5 bases and V 4 bases, and 8 bases lay outside the gene matches. The V gene's germline CDR1 is SGHRS and CDR2 YFSETQ.

This rearrangement joins TRBV11-3 to TRBJ1-1; no clear D. The CDR3 is 11 residues long. V was trimmed by 0 bases and J by 10 bases, leaving 6 bases between them. Germline V gene lookup returns CDR1 SGHNT and CDR2 YENEEA. CDR3: CASSLEARAFF. The CDR3, as DNA: TGTGCCAGCAGCTTAGAAGCCCGAGCTTTCTTT.

The gene calls are TRBV5-1 and TRBJ2-5; TRBD2 agrees at 12 bases. CDR1 is SGHRS, CDR2 YFSETQ, per germline. This CDR3 has 16 amino acids. With V trimmed by 0 bases and J by 5 bases, 5 bases remained unmatched. The CDR3 region is CASSLDLAGGPETQYF. CDR3 in DNA: TGCGCCAGCAGCTTGGATCTAGCGGGAGGGCCGGAGACCCAGTACTTC.

The chain joins TRBV4-2 to TRBJ1-2, with D maybe TRBD1 (6 bases). V lost 0 bases and J 5 bases, leaving 16 bases between the germline ends. Germline V gene sequence: CDR1 LGHNA, CDR2 YNFKEQ. The CDR3 contains 16 residues. CDR3 sequence: CASSQEPQGRGYGYTF. For the CDR3, the DNA is TGTGCCAGCAGCCAAGAACCTCAGGGGCGGGGGTATGGCTACACCTTC.

The chain is built from TRBV24-1 and TRBJ2-3; TRBD1 matches at 7 bases. The CDR3 spans 14 residues. Germline loops: CDR1 KGHDR, CDR2 SFDVKD. The ends lost 7 bases at V and 0 bases at J; junction bases unmatched: 3. In DNA, the CDR3 is TGTGCCACCAGGGAGACAGGGAGCACAGATACGCAGTATTTT. Translated: CATRETGSTDTQYF.

The CDR3 spells CASSFLESNQPQHF. The CDR3 nucleotides read TGTGCCAGCAGCTTCTTAGAGAGCAATCAGCCCCAGCATTTT. This rearrangement joins TRBV5-5 to TRBJ1-5; D unresolved. Trimming cost V 2 bases and J 1 base, with 7 bases left between them. CDR1 and CDR2 (germline): SGHKS, YYEKEE (reference sequence). The CDR3 has 14 amino acids. Full variable domain (missing parts from reference TRBV5-5 and TRBJ1-5): DAGVTQSPTHLIKTRGQQVTLRCSPISGHKSVSWYQQVLGQGPQFIFQYYEKEERGRGNFPDRFSARQFPNYSSELNVNALLLGDSALYLCASSFLESNQPQHFGDGTRLSIL.

The gene calls are TRBV3-1 (or the pseudogene TRBV3-2) and TRBJ2-5, with D possibly being TRBD2 (7 bases). V was pared by 4 bases and J by 3 bases, with 15 bases between. In germline, CDR1 is LGHDT, CDR2 YNNKEL (reference sequence). The CDR3 covers 15 residues. This CDR3 reads CASSPGGGGEETQYF. The CDR3 DNA follows: TGTGCCAGCAGCCCGGGGGGAGGGGGTGAAGAGACCCAGTACTTC.

The rearrangement links TRBV5-1 to TRBJ1-5; D remains unclear. CDR3 length: 14 residues. Germline V gene sequence: CDR1 SGHRS, CDR2 YFSETQ. The V end lost 4 bases, the J end lost 0 bases, and 8 bases lay between the germline ends. The CDR3 DNA is TGCGCCAGCAGCGTGGACGGTAGCAATCAGCCCCAGCATTTT. Its protein product is CASSVDGSNQPQHF.

This chain uses TRBV15 with TRBJ1-1, with TRBD1 as a possible D gene (6 bases). Germline V CDR1 and CDR2: LNHNV, YYDKDF (reference sequence). Deletions cut 0 bases from V and 10 bases from J, with 18 bases between. The CDR3 totals 15 residues. CDR3 in amino acids: CATSREGSSSQGAFF. The CDR3 nucleotides are TGTGCCACCAGCAGAGAGGGGTCATCCTCACAGGGAGCTTTCTTT.

The chain uses TRBV18 and TRBJ1-4; maybe TRBD1 (6 bases). Germline V gene sequence: CDR1 KGHSH, CDR2 LQKENI. The CDR3 extends over 15 amino acids. The ends were cut back, 2 bases at V and 5 bases at J, with 12 bases in the middle. Here the CDR3 reads CASSPSDRRNEKLFF. The CDR3 nucleotides read TGTGCCAGCTCACCATCAGACAGGCGCAATGAAAAACTGTTTTTT.

The CDR3 spells CASSIPGGMNTEAFF. The CDR3 bases are TGTGCCAGTAGTATACCCGGGGGTATGAACACTGAAGCTTTCTTT. The chain couples TRBV19 to TRBJ1-1; possible D gene TRBD1, 5 bases. Trimming removed 2 bases from V and 0 bases from J, with 10 bases in between. Per the germline V gene, CDR1 is LNHDA and CDR2 is SQIVND (reference sequence). The CDR3 extends over 15 amino acids.

CDR3 in amino acids: CASSQDGPQGSKSSPLHF. For the CDR3, the DNA is TGCGCCAGCAGCCAAGATGGGCCCCAGGGCTCGAAAAGCTCACCCCTCCACTTT. The gene calls are TRBV4-3 and TRBJ1-6; D is perhaps TRBD1 (5 bases). This CDR3 is built from 18 residues. CDR1 LGHNA and CDR2 YSLEER come from the germline V gene. Between the trimmed V and J ends, which lost 0 bases and 10 bases, there was a span of 22 bases.